This is a list of T cell receptor beta chains from one sample in a study of blood T cell repertoires in COVID-19. Some clones are missing from TCRdb's copy, which holds only in-frame ones; the method was immunoSEQ multiplex PCR. There are over 400,000 clones in the sample; 70% to 90% occur only once, and approximately 2.9% lies in the top ten. What was sequenced was peripheral blood. The receptors were gathered from a human donor in a cohort sampled during active COVID-19. Each CDR3 is given with its conserved first and last residue. Fields, in order: D gene, J gene, V gene, clone size, CDR3 protein, CDR3 DNA. D genes are given only for firm matches. Clone sizes are given selectively: once, few, many, or a class where the clone is expanded.

>TRBD1|TRBJ1-2|TRBV5-1|.
CASSLEQGRPYTF
TGCGCCAGCAGCTTGGAACAGGGGCGGCCCTACACCTTC
>TRBD2|TRBJ2-2|TRBV18|.
CASSPTAGLAGKETTGELFF
TGTGCCAGCTCACCCACCGCGGGACTAGCGGGAAAGGAAACCACCGGGGAGCTGTTTTTT
>.|TRBJ1-2|TRBV6-2/TRBV6-3|.
CASSLLPDRPANYGYTF
TGTGCCAGCAGTCTACTCCCAGACAGGCCTGCTAACTATGGCTACACCTTC
>.|TRBJ2-7|TRBV5-1|.
CASSFGQGGYEQYF
TGCGCCAGCAGCTTTGGTCAGGGTGGATACGAGCAGTACTTC
>.|TRBJ1-1|TRBV10-3|.
CAISGGQGSEAFF
TGTGCCATCAGTGGGGGGCAGGGGTCTGAAGCTTTCTTT
>.|TRBJ1-2|TRBV19|.
CASSPEDSVYGYTF
TGTGCCAGTAGTCCCGAGGACAGTGTGTATGGCTACACCTTC
>TRBD1|TRBJ1-5|TRBV5-8|.
CASSWGQHNQPQHF
TGTGCCAGCAGCTGGGGACAGCACAATCAGCCCCAGCATTTT
>.|TRBJ1-1|TRBV19|.
CASINSRDTEAFF
TGTGCCAGTATTAACTCCCGGGACACTGAAGCTTTCTTT
>TRBD1|TRBJ2-5|TRBV18|.
CASSPVRGKETQYF
TGTGCCAGCTCACCAGTCAGGGGGAAAGAGACCCAGTACTTC
>.|TRBJ1-2|TRBV6-4|.
CASSDSRSRYTF
TGTGCCAGCAGTGACTCGCGTAGTCGGTACACCTTC
>TRBD1|TRBJ2-7|TRBV7-2|.
CASSPPGTGAYEQYF
TGTGCCAGCAGCCCCCCCGGGACAGGGGCCTACGAGCAGTACTTC
>TRBD2|TRBJ2-3|TRBV19|.
CASSSRTSGNTDTQYF
TGTGCCAGTAGTTCAAGGACTAGCGGAAACACAGATACGCAGTATTTT
>TRBD1|TRBJ1-1|TRBV7-8|.
CASRPIQGARTEAFF
TGTGCCAGCAGGCCGATACAGGGGGCGCGGACTGAAGCTTTCTTT
>.|TRBJ1-1|TRBV28|few
CATQTSQYLAFF
TGTGCCACTCAGACAAGCCAGTATCTAGCTTTCTTT
>.|TRBJ1-2|TRBV11-2|few
CASSPAVLNYGYTF
TGTGCCAGCAGCCCCGCGGTGTTAAACTATGGCTACACCTTC
>TRBD2|TRBJ2-7|TRBV7-3|.
CASSLGTSGSYEQYF
TGTGCCAGCAGCTTAGGGACTAGCGGATCCTACGAGCAGTACTTC
>.|TRBJ1-2|TRBV3-1/TRBV3-2|.
CASSQAGTSGGYTF
TGTGCCAGCAGCCAAGCCGGGACTTCGGGTGGCTACACCTTC
>.|TRBJ2-3|TRBV3-1/TRBV3-2|.
CASSPQLADTQYF
TGTGCCAGCAGCCCACAGCTCGCAGATACGCAGTATTTT
>.|TRBJ2-5|TRBV5-1|.
CASSLARENSQETQYF
TGCGCCAGCAGCTTGGCCAGGGAAAATAGCCAAGAGACCCAGTACTTC
>TRBD2|TRBJ2-3|TRBV7-2|.
CASSWTSSGRAGDTQYF
TGTGCCAGCAGCTGGACCTCTAGCGGGAGGGCCGGGGATACGCAGTATTTT
>.|TRBJ1-4|TRBV5-1|.
CASSLVGTLTTNEKLFF
TGCGCCAGCAGCTTGGTGGGGACACTAACAACTAATGAAAAACTGTTTTTT
>.|TRBJ1-1|TRBV18|.
CASSPLFGGYAEAFF
TGTGCCAGCTCACCACTGTTCGGGGGATACGCTGAAGCTTTCTTT
>TRBD1|TRBJ1-2|TRBV6-5|.
CASSYNGQGANGYTF
TGTGCCAGCAGTTACAATGGACAGGGGGCGAATGGCTACACCTTC
>.|TRBJ1-1|TRBV5-1|.
CASSPPRGDTEAFF
TGCGCCAGCAGCCCGCCGCGGGGGGACACTGAAGCTTTCTTT
>TRBD1|TRBJ2-1|TRBV19|.
CASSGQGRQQFF
TGTGCCAGTAGTGGACAGGGAAGGCAGCAGTTCTTC
>TRBD1|TRBJ2-3|TRBV3-1/TRBV3-2|.
CASSQSGGGTDTQYF
TGTGCCAGCAGCCAATCAGGGGGTGGCACAGATACGCAGTATTTT
>TRBD2|TRBJ2-3|TRBV7-3|.
CASSLSGRASDTQYF
TGTGCCAGCAGCTTAAGCGGGAGGGCCTCAGATACGCAGTATTTT
>.|TRBJ2-7|TRBV7-6|.
CASSSSQIGISYEQYF
TGTGCCAGCAGCTCCTCTCAGATCGGGATCTCCTACGAGCAGTACTTC
>.|TRBJ2-2|TRBV19|.
CASSMVGGATGELFF
TGTGCCAGTAGTATGGTGGGAGGAGCCACCGGGGAGCTGTTTTTT
>TRBD1|TRBJ1-2|TRBV7-9|.
CASSSGQGPYGYTF
TGTGCCAGCAGCTCGGGACAGGGACCCTATGGCTACACCTTC
>TRBD1|TRBJ2-7|TRBV6-5|once
CASSWTGAVDYEQYF
TGTGCCAGCAGTTGGACAGGGGCGGTTGATTACGAGCAGTACTTC
>TRBD1|TRBJ1-1|TRBV5-4|.
CASSLAKGARTEAFF
TGTGCCAGCAGCTTGGCCAAGGGGGCGCGCACTGAAGCTTTCTTT
>TRBD1|TRBJ2-7|TRBV6-5|.
CASSSGQDFYEQYF
TGTGCCAGCAGCTCGGGACAGGATTTCTACGAGCAGTACTTC
>.|TRBJ2-2|TRBV5-1|.
CASSLALQHRVPAGELFF
TGCGCCAGCAGCTTGGCCTTGCAACACAGGGTCCCCGCCGGGGAGCTGTTTTTT
>.|TRBJ1-1|TRBV19|once
CASSTGARGTEAFF
TGTGCCAGTAGTACTGGGGCCAGGGGCACTGAAGCTTTCTTT
>.|TRBJ1-1|TRBV28|few
CASSSQGWAEAFF
TGTGCCAGCAGTTCCCAGGGGTGGGCTGAAGCTTTCTTT
>.|TRBJ2-1|TRBV19|.
CASRSGKISSYNEQFF
TGTGCCAGTAGGTCTGGCAAAATCTCCTCCTACAATGAGCAGTTCTTC
>TRBD1|TRBJ1-5|TRBV6-5|.
CAISRQGLQPQHF
TGTGCCATCTCCAGACAGGGGCTACAGCCCCAGCATTTT
>.|TRBJ2-7|TRBV7-2|.
CASSLVTGLTYEQYF
TGTGCCAGCAGCTTAGTAACAGGGTTAACCTACGAGCAGTACTTC
>TRBD1|TRBJ2-7|TRBV29-1|.
CSVRKGGDREFF
TGCAGCGTCCGGAAGGGTGGGGACAGGGAATTCTTC
>TRBD1|TRBJ2-7|TRBV3-1/TRBV3-2|.
CASSQTRDRGLEQYF
TGTGCCAGCAGCCAGACTCGGGACAGGGGGCTCGAGCAGTACTTC
>.|TRBJ1-2|TRBV18|.
CASSPTERGGGYTF
TGTGCCAGCTCTCCGACCGAGAGGGGAGGGGGCTACACCTTC
>.|TRBJ2-7|TRBV27|.
CASSLIGGTAYEQYF
TGTGCCAGCAGTTTAATCGGCGGGACCGCCTACGAGCAGTACTTC
>.|TRBJ2-1|TRBV2|.
CASRDPSVWTVVGEQFF
TGTGCCAGCAGGGATCCTTCGGTTTGGACAGTGGTGGGTGAGCAGTTCTTC
>.|TRBJ1-5|TRBV5-5|.
CASSYLGGLRDQPQHF
TGTGCCAGCAGCTACTTAGGGGGTTTGAGAGATCAGCCCCAGCATTTT
>.|TRBJ2-7|TRBV6-2/TRBV6-3|few
CASSLEPYEQYF
TGTGCCAGCAGCCTAGAACCCTACGAGCAGTACTTC